These 12 T cell receptor beta chains were all obtained from the same sample, sequenced in a study of blood T cell repertoires in COVID-19. Profiled with immunoSEQ multiplex PCR; TCRdb holds only in-frame clones, not every one. The sample holds some 50,000 clones; around nine tenths are singletons and the top ten take over 7.5%. Material: peripheral blood. Receptor source: a man in his fifties or sixties with active COVID-19.

V usage is TRBV18 and J usage is TRBJ1-4; 7 bases fit TRBD1. Trimming removed 5 bases from V and 3 bases from J; junction bases left unmatched: 3. CDR3 length equals 14 residues. Looked up from germline, CDR1 is KGHSH and CDR2 is LQKENI. CDR3 in amino acids: CASSAGTANEKLFF. CDR3 nucleotide sequence: TGTGCCAGCTCAGCCGGGACAGCTAATGAAAAACTGTTTTTT.

This clone was detected only a few times. The rearrangement uses TRBV28 and TRBJ1-2; no clear D. Germline-derived CDR1 and CDR2 are MDHEN and SYDVKM. V gave up 4 bases and J gave up 5 bases, with 23 bases separating them. This CDR3 region has 17 residues. In DNA form, the CDR3 reads TGTGCCAGCAGTTCTAGACGGATCATCCAGGAGGTTTATGGCTACACCTTC. Its translation is CASSSRRIIQEVYGYTF.

This clone has just one count. CDR3 region: CASSSDRGYEQYF. The CDR3, as DNA: TGCGCCAGCAGCTCAGACAGGGGGTACGAGCAGTACTTC. The chain is built from TRBV5-1 and TRBJ2-7; 9 bases align to TRBD1. Trimming removed 3 bases from V and 4 bases from J; junction bases left unmatched: 2. CDR3 size: 13 residues. Germline loops: CDR1 SGHRS, CDR2 YFSETQ.

In DNA form, the CDR3 reads TGTGCCAGCAGCCAATTTAGCGCGGGGGAGACCCAGTACTTC. Its translation is CASSQFSAGETQYF. The V gene is TRBV4-2, the J gene TRBJ2-5, with a weak D call TRBD2 (6 bases). Germline V gene sequence: CDR1 LGHNA, CDR2 YNFKEQ. V was clipped by 2 bases and J by 5 bases, with 12 bases between them. This CDR3 contains 14 residues.

This chain joins TRBV23-1 and TRBJ2-7, with D unresolved. TRBV23-1 is known as an ORF, though its function is uncertain. Between the trimmed V and J ends, which lost 4 bases and 1 base, there was a span of 11 bases. This CDR3 has 14 residues. DNA of the CDR3: TGCGCCAGCAGTCCTCAGTACCGTTCCTACGAGCAGTACTTC. It is translated as CASSPQYRSYEQYF.

The chain carries TRBV5-1 and TRBJ1-4; D is unresolved. The CDR3 is 14 amino acids. The germline V gene encodes CDR1 SGHRS and CDR2 YFSETQ. The V end was cut by 0 bases, the J end by 4 bases, with 7 bases between. This chain's CDR3 is CASSLDSNNEKLFF. CDR3 coding DNA: TGCGCCAGCAGCTTGGACAGCAATAATGAAAAACTGTTTTTT.

In nucleotides, the CDR3 is TGTGCCTGGAGGAAAGGGACAGGGTTGGGCTACACCTTC. It encodes CAWRKGTGLGYTF. V and J are TRBV30 and TRBJ1-2, with 9 bases matching TRBD1. The CDR3 is made up of 13 amino acids. V was clipped by 3 bases and J by 8 bases; unmatched bases: 7. CDR1 is GTSNPN and CDR2 is SVGIG in the germline V gene (reference sequence).

J is TRBJ2-5 and V is TRBV4-2; 8 nucleotides match TRBD2. The V gene end was trimmed by 4 bases and the J gene end by 1 base; junction bases not matched to a gene: 8. This CDR3 is 16 amino acids long. CDR1 and CDR2 (germline): LGHNA, YNFKEQ. CDR3 region: CASSPRVAGTQETQYF. The CDR3 coding sequence is TGTGCCAGCAGCCCCCGGGTAGCGGGGACCCAAGAGACCCAGTACTTC.

This chain uses TRBV25-1 with TRBJ2-1; D perhaps matches TRBD1 (6 bases). The CDR3 is made up of 14 amino acids. V gave up 7 bases and J gave up 4 bases, with 14 bases separating them. Germline CDR1 MGHDK, CDR2 SYGVNS. CDR3 sequence: CASMVTGNYNEQFF. DNA for the CDR3: TGTGCCAGCATGGTGACAGGAAATTACAATGAGCAGTTCTTC.

V usage is TRBV19 and J usage is TRBJ1-2; no firm D call. Trimming pared 3 bases from V and 4 bases from J, leaving 12 bases between. CDR1 and CDR2 (germline): LNHDA, SQIVND (reference sequence). The CDR3 is 14 residues long. The CDR3 spells CASSIGSTPYGYTF. The DNA for the CDR3 is TGTGCCAGTAGTATCGGGTCAACCCCCTATGGCTACACCTTC.

The rearrangement links TRBV5-1 to TRBJ1-1; D is ambiguous. Germline values: CDR1 SGHRS, CDR2 YFSETQ. The CDR3 spans 14 residues. V lost 1 base, J lost 4 bases, and 11 bases lay in between. CDR3 loop: CASSLRQVTTEAFF. As DNA, the CDR3 is TGCGCCAGCAGCTTGCGTCAGGTAACCACTGAAGCTTTCTTT.

The chain carries TRBV11-2 and TRBJ1-1, with D possibly matching TRBD1 (5 bases). The ends were cut back, 4 bases at V and 3 bases at J, with 15 bases in the middle. From germline, CDR1 is SGHAT and CDR2 FQNNGV. The CDR3 loop spans 15 amino acids. The CDR3 DNA is TGTGCCAGCAGCTCAGGGTCAGGGTGGGACACTGAAGCTTTCTTT. This gives the protein CASSSGSGWDTEAFF.